The 26 T cell receptor delta chains listed next were all sequenced from one sample in a study of gamma delta lymphoproliferative disorders and STAT genes. PBMCs from patients and controls supplied the genomic DNA for sequencing. TCRdb reanalyzed the multiplex PCR reads using CATT. The data hold around 2,800 delta-chain clones, with more than 0.95% observed a single time. Sequencing was carried out using blood. The source of these receptors is a human donor in good health.

The rearrangement links TRDV1 to TRDJ1; 9 bases map to TRDD3. Trimming removed 1 base from V and 7 bases from J; junction bases left unmatched: 16. Germline values: CDR1 TSWWSYY, CDR2 QGS. This CDR3 region has 18 residues. CDR3 in DNA: TGTGCTCTTGGGGAACGGGGGCTCCTACGCGGGGGATACCCTAAACTCATCTTT. Translated, it gives CALGERGLLRGGYPKLIF.

The rearrangement joins TRDV1 to TRDJ1, with TRDD3 matching over 7 bases. Germline matching of the DNA provided the J gene here, since TCRdb leaves it blank. The CDR3 covers 25 residues. V lost 4 bases to trimming and J lost 0 bases; unmatched junction nucleotides: 35. Per the germline V gene, CDR1 is TSWWSYY and CDR2 is QGS. The CDR3 DNA reads TGTGCTCTTGGGGGCCGCTACGGGGGCACCTACTGGGGTCGCCGGGCTACGCGGTACACCGATAAACTCATCTTT. Amino acids: CALGGRYGGTYWGRRATRYTDKLIF.

Concerning this clone: A far larger clone differs by one base, so this is likely a read error. The V and J genes are TRDV2 and TRDJ3, with 9 positions matching TRDD3. There are 21 residues in the CDR3. Germline assignment: CDR1 GEAIGNYY and CDR2 EKD. Germline trimming cut 0 bases from V and 0 bases from J; bases unmatched to any gene: 11. As DNA, the CDR3 is TGTGCCTGTGACACCGCCGAACATACTGGGGGAAACTCCTGGGACACCCGACAGATGTTTTTC. Translated, it gives CACDTAEHTGGNSWDTRQMFF.

By proportion, this clone is large. This specimen includes other DNA sequences encoding the same CDR3. The genes are TRDV3 and TRDJ1; TRDD2 is a possible D gene (6 bases). Germline V gene lookup returns CDR1 TVYSNPD and CDR2 GDNSRS (reference sequence). The CDR3 has 18 residues. V was clipped by 2 bases and J by 3 bases, with 28 bases between them. The CDR3 coding sequence is TGTGCCTTTCCCGTGTTCGCTTCCTTTAGCTGGGACGCCGATAAACTCATCTTT. It translates to CAFPVFASFSWDADKLIF.

This clone was found a few times. The TCRdb protein comes from a much larger clone and disagrees with this DNA's translation at residue 9, likely due to a read error; the protein given here is derived from the DNA. The chain joins TRDV2 to TRDJ3, with 10 positions matching TRDD3. The CDR3 is 17 amino acids. In germline, CDR1 is GEAIGNYY, CDR2 EKD. V shed 2 bases, J shed 3 bases, and the junction held 3 bases outside the gene matches. The CDR3 DNA reads TGTGCCTGTGACAATACTGGGGGATTCTGGGACACCCGACAGATGTTTTTC. This encodes CACDNTGGFWDTRQMFF.

This clone was observed a few times. The TCRdb protein, from a much larger clone, departs from this DNA's translation at residue 5, likely by read error; the protein shown derives from the DNA. This chain joins TRDV2 and TRDJ3; perhaps TRDD3 as D (6 bases). Germline V gene lookup returns CDR1 GEAIGNYY and CDR2 EKD. Trimming shortened V by 3 bases and J by 1 base, and 15 bases separated the two germline ends. This CDR3 region has 18 residues. The CDR3 nucleotides are TGTGCCTGTGACCTCGCGGGGGGAAGGTCCTGGGACACCCGACAGATGTTTTTC. Translation: CACDLAGGRSWDTRQMFF.

This clone has only a few counts. TCRdb attributes to this sequence the protein of a much larger clone, which differs from the DNA translation at residue 9; a read error is likely, and the protein displayed is translated from the DNA. The V gene is TRDV2, the J gene TRDJ1; D might be TRDD3 (5 bases). V gave up 3 bases and J gave up 3 bases, with 13 bases separating them. The CDR3 has 14 amino acids. From germline, CDR1 is GEAIGNYY and CDR2 EKD. The CDR3 sequence is CACDPAGYADKLIF. The CDR3 region has the DNA TGTGCCTGTGACCCTGCTGGGTACGCCGATAAACTCATCTTT.

In its sample, this clone was seen a few times. A single base is all that separates this from a far larger clone, so a read error is likely. The chain links TRDV1 to TRDJ1; TRDD2 aligns across 7 bases. From germline, CDR1 is TSWWSYY and CDR2 QGS. This CDR3 has 24 residues. Germline trimming cut 1 base from V and 0 bases from J; bases unmatched to any gene: 29. The CDR3 sequence is CALGERTYYSYAPTGFSDTDKLIF. The CDR3 nucleotides are TGTGCTCTTGGGGAACGAACTTATTATTCCTACGCCCCAACGGGGTTTTCGGACACCGATAAACTCATCTTT.

Details on this clone: A far larger clone lies a single base away; this is likely a read error. In the same sample, other DNA sequences code for this CDR3. The chain recombines TRDV2 with TRDJ1, with 12 bases aligning to TRDD3. CDR1 GEAIGNYY and CDR2 EKD come from the germline V gene. The CDR3 runs to 15 residues. CDR3 nucleotide sequence: TGTGCCTGTGATGTACTGGGGGATACCCCCGATAAACTCATCTTC. It yields the protein CACDVLGDTPDKLIF.

This clone was seen more than once but under ten times. The TCRdb protein, from a much larger clone, departs from this DNA's translation at residue 4, likely by read error; the protein shown derives from the DNA. The chain combines TRDV2 with TRDJ1; 12 bases line up with TRDD3. Per germline, CDR1 GEAIGNYY and CDR2 EKD. This CDR3 is built from 18 residues. V gave up 5 bases and J gave up 0 bases; unmatched junction bases: 12. This CDR3 reads CACVPVLGDTTYTDKLIF. The DNA for the CDR3 is TGTGCCTGTGTCCCCGTACTGGGGGATACCACGTACACCGATAAACTCATCTTT.

This clone came up a few times. A far more abundant clone sits one base away, making this likely a read error. The same CDR3 is also encoded by other DNA sequences in this sample. The V call is TRDV2, the J call TRDJ1, with TRDD3 identical over 9 bases. The CDR3 runs 15 residues. Germline V gene data show CDR1 as GEAIGNYY and CDR2 as EKD. The CDR3 region is CACDILGEPTDKLIF. The CDR3 nucleotides are TGTGCTTGTGACATACTGGGGGAACCTACCGATAAACTCATCTTT.

Of note for this clone: This likely came from a read error, as a far larger clone is one base away. Within the sample, other DNA sequences also encode this same CDR3. The chain couples TRDV2 to TRDJ1; TRDD3 agrees at 11 bases. CDR1 and CDR2 from the germline V gene are GEAIGNYY and EKD. The CDR3 consists of 16 residues. This CDR3 reads CACDRVGGGYASKLIF. CDR3 DNA: TGTGCCTGTGATCGTGTCGGTGGGGGATACGCGTCAAAACTCATCTTC.

Of note for this clone: This likely traces to a read error, being one base from a far larger clone. In the same sample, other DNA sequences code for this CDR3. J is TRDJ1 and V is TRDV2; 8 nucleotides line up with TRDD3. Looked up from germline, CDR1 is GEAIGNYY and CDR2 is EKD. This CDR3 contains 17 residues. DNA for the CDR3: TGCGCCTGTGACGAAGTCTCCGTACTGGGGGTGACCGATAAACTCATCTTT. Amino acid sequence: CACDEVSVLGVTDKLIF.

This clone was picked up a small number of times. The likely explanation is a read error, given a far larger clone one base away. The limits of the CDR3 on the DNA are not certain, so only TCRdb's listed CDR3 is given. This chain joins TRAV29/DV5 and TRDJ1; the table's D call, TRDD3, has no DNA check behind it. In germline, CDR1 is NSMFDY, CDR2 ISSIKDK. With termini counted, the CDR3 has 24 amino acids. CDR3: CSVLLCSKRPYVGDWGSYTDKLIF.

The table lists this clone with many counts. This probably arose from a read error, given a far larger clone one base away. The V gene is TRDV2, the J gene TRDJ1; 13 nucleotides line up with TRDD3. V was pared by 3 bases and J by 6 bases, with 12 bases of the junction left unmatched. CDR1 is GEAIGNYY and CDR2 is EKD in the germline V gene. The CDR3 sequence is 17 residues long. In DNA, the CDR3 is TGTGCCTGTGACCCTGTACTGGGGGATACGCGCCGCAATAAACTCATCTTT. As protein: CACDPVLGDTRRNKLIF.

This clone was counted a few times. The protein TCRdb gives is from a much larger clone and does not agree with this DNA's translation at residue 8, likely a read error; the protein shown here comes from the DNA. V gene TRDV2 combines with J gene TRDJ1; D is undetermined. The V end lost 0 bases, the J end lost 8 bases, and 15 bases lay between the germline ends. The CDR3 spans 14 residues. Germline V gene sequence: CDR1 GEAIGNYY, CDR2 EKD. Here the CDR3 reads CACDTAGVRTKLIF. CDR3 DNA sequence: TGTGCCTGTGACACCGCAGGGGTCCGGACAAAACTCATCTTT.

About this clone: This DNA's translation differs at residue 8 from TCRdb's protein, which comes from a much larger clone; a read error is likely, and the protein shown is translated from the DNA. The DNA for the CDR3 is TGTGCCTGTGACACCGTAGGGGGTACCGGGGCCACCGATAAACTCATCTTT. Amino acid sequence: CACDTVGGTGATDKLIF. The chain uses TRDV2 and TRDJ1, with D maybe TRDD3 (5 bases). Trimming stripped 0 bases from V and 1 base from J, with 17 bases between. The CDR3 contains 17 residues. CDR1 GEAIGNYY and CDR2 EKD come from the germline V gene.

Turning to this clone: TCRdb pairs this DNA with a much larger clone's protein that differs at residue 12, likely a read error; the protein shown was translated from the DNA. V gene TRDV2 combines with J gene TRDJ1, with TRDD3 matching over 7 bases. The germline CDR1 and CDR2 sequences are GEAIGNYY and EKD. CDR3 length equals 14 residues. The CDR3 loop reads CACDPLGEADKFIF. For the CDR3, the DNA is TGTGCCTGTGACCCCTTGGGGGAGGCCGATAAATTCATCTTT.

This clone has just a few counts. The protein TCRdb lists belongs to a much larger clone and differs from this DNA's translation at residue 3, which points to a read error; the protein shown is made from the DNA. The V call is TRDV2, the J call TRDJ1, with a tentative D call TRDD3 (6 bases). Germline loops: CDR1 GEAIGNYY, CDR2 EKD. This CDR3 has 17 amino acids. CDR3 region: CARDYIGGKMYTDKLIF. For the CDR3, the DNA is TGTGCCCGTGACTACATTGGGGGCAAAATGTACACCGATAAACTCATCTTT.

This clone was found a few times. TCRdb attributes to this sequence the protein of a much larger clone, which differs from the DNA translation at residue 14; a read error is likely, and the protein displayed is translated from the DNA. V usage is TRDV2 and J usage is TRDJ1; 9 bases are shared with TRDD3. From germline, CDR1 is GEAIGNYY and CDR2 EKD. The CDR3 length is 16 residues. CDR3 sequence: CACDTVTGGPTDKPIF. CDR3 nucleotide sequence: TGTGCCTGTGACACCGTCACTGGGGGACCCACCGATAAACCCATCTTT.

This clone has only a few counts. A far larger clone is off by one base, so a read error is likely. This CDR3 is also generated by other DNA sequences in the sample. The chain is built from TRDV2 and TRDJ1; unclear D gene. V gave up 0 bases and J gave up 5 bases, with 21 bases separating them. Germline lookup yields CDR1 GEAIGNYY and CDR2 EKD. The CDR3 totals 17 residues. The CDR3 coding sequence is TGTGCCTGTGACACCGTAGGGAGTACCGGGGCCACTGATAAACTCATCTTT. It specifies CACDTVGSTGATDKLIF.

About this clone: A far larger clone is just one base off, so this is likely a read error. This specimen includes other DNA sequences encoding the same CDR3. The chain uses TRDV2 and TRDJ1; D is perhaps TRDD3 (6 bases). Per germline, CDR1 GEAIGNYY and CDR2 EKD. V lost 3 bases and J lost 0, with 19 bases in between. The CDR3 runs 17 residues. The CDR3 bases are TGTGCCTGTGACCTGCTGGGGATCCAAACTTACACCGATAAACTCATCTTT. It translates to CACDLLGIQTYTDKLIF.

To note about this clone: The TCRdb protein, from a much larger clone, departs from this DNA's translation at residue 5, likely by read error; the protein shown derives from the DNA. J is TRDJ2 and V is TRDV2; 10 bases align to TRDD3. The CDR3 is made up of 14 amino acids. Germline V gives CDR1 GEAIGNYY, CDR2 EKD. J gave up 5 bases and V 2 bases, and 1 base lay outside the gene matches. The CDR3 spells CACDRLGDTAQLFF. As DNA, the CDR3 is TGTGCCTGTGACAGACTGGGGGATACAGCACAACTCTTCTTT.

There are a few counts of this clone. TCRdb's protein, taken from a much larger clone, differs from this DNA's translation at residue 14, likely owing to a read error; the protein displayed comes from the DNA. The chain carries TRDV2 and TRDJ1; 7 bases are a match to TRDD3. The CDR3 has 17 residues. Germline V CDR1 and CDR2: GEAIGNYY, EKD. This CDR3 reads CACDEIGGSLYTDILIF. For the CDR3, the DNA is TGTGCCTGTGACGAGATAGGGGGATCCCTGTACACCGATATACTCATCTTT.

In the case of this clone: TCRdb records a much larger clone's protein for this DNA, with a difference at residue 5 that likely arises from a read error; the protein given is the translation of the DNA. The rearrangement joins TRDV2 to TRDJ1; D remains unclear. The CDR3 is made up of 15 amino acids. V gave up 2 bases and J gave up 0 bases, with 12 bases separating them. The germline gives CDR1 GEAIGNYY, CDR2 EKD. In nucleotides, the CDR3 is TGTGCCTGTGACATCATTGGGAGATACACCGATAAACTCATCTTT. Translating it yields CACDIIGRYTDKLIF.

With regard to this clone: The protein TCRdb lists belongs to a much larger clone and differs from this DNA's translation at residue 8, which points to a read error; the protein shown is made from the DNA. V gene TRDV2 combines with J gene TRDJ1; 8 bases match TRDD3. Germline CDR1 GEAIGNYY, CDR2 EKD. This CDR3 has 17 residues. Trimming at V came to 1 base and at J to 0 bases, leaving 9 bases not matched to a gene. CDR3 in amino acids: CACDTLGGTRDTDKLIF. CDR3 nucleotides: TGTGCCTGTGACACACTGGGGGGTACGAGAGACACCGATAAACTCATCTTT.